This TCR beta chain was sequenced for a study of cytomegalovirus exposure and HLA in healthy donors. Regarding the study as a whole: Rare TCR sequences predominated, though certain public TCRs were found in many donors.

As concerns this clone: Its antigen remains unknown.

The data were produced by immunoSEQ multiplex PCR, yet TCRdb's version contains in-frame clones alone and is incomplete. The data show about 120,000 clones, with 70% to 90% seen just once and around 2% held by the top ten. The CDR3 spans 12 residues. CDR1 and CDR2 (germline): MNHNS, SASEGT. With 0 bases removed from V and 8 bases from J, the gap between germline ends came to 7 bases. V gene TRBV6-1 combines with J gene TRBJ1-1; D is undetermined. The sequencing sample was made of PBMCs. The TCR sequence derives from a man aged 18 to 30 in good health and CMV-seronegative. The CDR3 sequence is CASSEAFVEAFF. Here the CDR3 DNA reads TGTGCCAGCAGTGAAGCGTTTGTAGAAGCTTTCTTT.